This passage covers 30 T cell receptor beta chains from one sample sequenced in a study of blood T cell repertoires in COVID-19 (dated by TCRdb to the early 2020s). The library relied on the immunoSEQ multiplex PCR assay. What TCRdb holds here is the immuneACCESS table cut down to in-frame rearrangements. Part of the clones is not present; checked against another copy, under half of the missing clones reflect an unresolved V gene, and the others are unexplained. The sample profile shows under 9,500 clones; more than 85% of them were found once. The ten largest clones represent 4% to 4.5% of the sample. The material sequenced was peripheral blood. Receptor source: a woman between 45 and 60 years old with active COVID-19.

The rearrangement uses TRBV5-1 and TRBJ2-3, with D possibly TRBD1 on 6 matching bases. In germline, CDR1 is SGHRS, CDR2 YFSETQ. V lost 4 bases to trimming and J lost 2 bases, with 14 bases between them. The CDR3 is 15 amino acids. The CDR3 reads CASSPRDTATDTQYF. CDR3 coding DNA: TGCGCCAGCAGCCCCCGGGACACGGCCACAGATACGCAGTATTTT.

CDR3 region: CASSMGLAGGWNEQFF. Here the CDR3 DNA reads TGTGCCAGTAGTATGGGACTAGCGGGAGGGTGGAATGAGCAGTTCTTC. The chain has TRBV19 and TRBJ2-1, with TRBD2 matching over 16 bases. J lost 7 bases, V lost 3 bases, and 3 bases had no gene match. Germline V gene lookup returns CDR1 LNHDA and CDR2 SQIVND (reference sequence). The CDR3 runs to 16 residues.

The gene calls are TRBV2 and TRBJ2-7; possible D gene TRBD1, 6 bases. The germline CDR1 and CDR2 sequences are SNHLY and FYNNEI. CDR3 length equals 13 residues. Trimming left V 6 bases short and J 4 bases short, with 13 bases between. CDR3 bases: TGTGCCAGCAGGTTCCAGGGGTTATACGAGCAGTACTTC. Residues: CASRFQGLYEQYF.

The chain carries TRBV28 and TRBJ2-3; 9 bases line up with TRBD1. CDR1 MDHEN and CDR2 SYDVKM come from the germline V gene. This CDR3 is built from 15 residues. The V segment lost 5 bases and the J segment 7 bases; nucleotides outside the gene matches: 10. The CDR3 DNA is TGTGCCAGCAGTGAACCGGACAGGGGCGGGTATACGCAGTATTTT. Translated: CASSEPDRGGYTQYF.

The V and J genes are TRBV27 and TRBJ2-3, with a possible D match to TRBD2 (6 bases). The CDR3 consists of 15 residues. The germline gives CDR1 MNHEY, CDR2 SMNVEV (reference sequence). Trimming took 3 bases from V and 2 from J, leaving 12 bases between them. In DNA form, the CDR3 reads TGTGCCAGCAGTTTTTGGACGGGAGTCACAGATACGCAGTATTTT. This translates into CASSFWTGVTDTQYF.

For the CDR3, the DNA is TGTGCCAGTATCGACAGGGGCGGCACCGGGGAGCTGTTTTTT. It specifies CASIDRGGTGELFF. The V call is TRBV19, the J call TRBJ2-2; 8 bases fit TRBD1. From germline, CDR1 is LNHDA and CDR2 SQIVND (reference sequence). The CDR3 spans 14 residues. V shed 7 bases, J shed 4 bases, and the junction held 5 bases outside the gene matches.

The chain joins TRBV11-2 to TRBJ2-7; the D is unclear. This CDR3 is 15 amino acids long. Looked up from germline, CDR1 is SGHAT and CDR2 is FQNNGV. With 0 bases removed from V and 3 bases from J, the gap between germline ends came to 12 bases. CDR3 coding DNA: TGTGCCAGCAGCTTAGAGGTGGGTAGCAGCTACGAGCAGTACTTC. Its protein is CASSLEVGSSYEQYF.

The chain couples TRBV30 to TRBJ2-3, with 14 bases lining up with TRBD2. Germline CDR1 reads GTSNPN; CDR2 reads SVGIG (reference sequence). V was clipped by 0 bases and J by 3 bases; unmatched bases: 5. This CDR3 has 17 amino acids. The CDR3 DNA sequence: TGTGCCTGGAGTGTAGGGACTAGCGGGAGTGGTACAGATACGCAGTATTTT. Encoded protein: CAWSVGTSGSGTDTQYF.

The chain has TRBV7-9 and TRBJ2-3; D unclear. This CDR3 is built from 14 residues. Germline CDR1 and CDR2: SEHNR and FQNEAQ (reference sequence). With 2 bases removed from V and 2 bases from J, the gap between germline ends came to 8 bases. DNA for the CDR3: TGTGCCAGCAGCTTAAGCTTAACCACAGATACGCAGTATTTT. Translation gives CASSLSLTTDTQYF.

The chain links TRBV1 to TRBJ1-2; TRBD1, the table's D call, lacks a check against the DNA. TRBV1 is an annotated pseudogene. The CDR3 covers 17 residues. CDR3 coding DNA: TGCACCAGCAGCCAAGTTGACAGGTTGCGGTTGATCTATGGCTACACCTTC. This encodes CTSSQVDRLRLIYGYTF.

This chain connects TRBV5-8 to TRBJ2-7, with D perhaps TRBD2 (5 bases). V was trimmed by 9 bases and J by 2 bases, leaving 18 bases between them. This CDR3 is built from 14 residues. Germline CDR1 reads SGHTS; CDR2 reads YDEGEE. CDR3 nucleotide sequence: TGTGCCACCACGTTTGAGGGCGCAGCCTACGAGCAGTACTTC. Translated, it gives CATTFEGAAYEQYF.

The V and J genes are TRBV27 and TRBJ1-1; maybe TRBD1 (5 bases). This CDR3 is built from 15 residues. V lost 8 bases to trimming and J lost 1 base, with 17 bases between them. From germline, CDR1 is MNHEY and CDR2 SMNVEV (reference sequence). The CDR3 protein is CASSDMGNGNTEAFF. CDR3 DNA: TGTGCCAGCTCGGACATGGGTAACGGGAACACTGAAGCTTTCTTT.

V is TRBV28 and J is TRBJ2-2; TRBD1 agrees at 9 bases. The CDR3 spans 14 residues. The germline CDR1 and CDR2 sequences are MDHEN and SYDVKM. With V trimmed by 6 bases and J by 7 bases, 6 bases remained unmatched. CDR3 sequence: CASRSGTGIGELFF. The CDR3 DNA is TGTGCCAGCAGGTCCGGGACAGGGATCGGGGAGCTGTTTTTT.

This clone has just one count. The genes are TRBV5-4 and TRBJ2-3; 12 positions match TRBD2. V lost 4 bases, J lost 0 bases, and 3 bases stayed unmatched. CDR3 size: 16 residues. CDR1 is SGHNT, CDR2 YYREEE, per germline (reference sequence). In DNA form, the CDR3 reads TGTGCCAGCAGCCGAGGGACTAGCGGGAGCACAGATACGCAGTATTTT. Protein: CASSRGTSGSTDTQYF.

The genes are TRBV2 and TRBJ2-3; D gene uncertain. Germline V gives CDR1 SNHLY, CDR2 FYNNEI. V gave up 9 bases and J gave up 1 base, with 5 bases separating them. This CDR3 is 11 amino acids long. The CDR3 loop reads CARHRTDTQYF. The CDR3 coding sequence is TGTGCCAGACACCGCACAGATACGCAGTATTTT.

The rearrangement uses TRBV29-1 and TRBJ1-1; weak D call: TRBD1 (5 bases). Per the germline V gene, CDR1 is SQVTM and CDR2 is ANQGSEA. The CDR3 sequence is 11 residues long. The germline V and J ends were trimmed by 4 bases and 8 bases, with 11 bases remaining between them. This CDR3 is CSVGQSGEAFF. CDR3 bases: TGCAGCGTTGGACAGTCCGGGGAAGCTTTCTTT.

V gene TRBV28 combines with J gene TRBJ2-5; 10 nucleotides agree with TRBD2. The CDR3 totals 15 residues. Germline V gives CDR1 MDHEN, CDR2 SYDVKM. J lost 5 bases, V lost 4 bases, and 7 bases had no gene match. The CDR3 sequence: CASSSSLAGVETQYF. The CDR3 coding sequence is TGTGCCAGCAGTTCCTCCCTAGCGGGAGTGGAGACCCAGTACTTC.

The count of this clone is one. The chain joins TRBV28 to TRBJ1-1; D is perhaps TRBD1 (5 bases). Trimming took 4 bases from V and 2 from J, leaving 14 bases between them. The CDR3 is 15 amino acids. Per the germline V gene, CDR1 is MDHEN and CDR2 is SYDVKM. CDR3 sequence: CASSSWGGGNTEAFF. CDR3 sequence (DNA): TGTGCCAGCAGTTCGTGGGGGGGAGGTAACACTGAAGCTTTCTTT.

V gene TRBV19 combines with J gene TRBJ2-7; TRBD1 matches 7 bases. The germline V gene encodes CDR1 LNHDA and CDR2 SQIVND (reference sequence). The J segment lost 0 bases and the V segment lost 3 bases, leaving 2 bases of the junction unmatched. This CDR3 region has 14 residues. CDR3 region: CASSMSGGSYEQYF. The CDR3 DNA reads TGTGCCAGTAGTATGTCAGGGGGCTCCTACGAGCAGTACTTC. Based on the CDR3 plus reference TRBV19 and TRBJ2-7, the full variable domain is DGGITQSPKYLFRKEGQNVTLSCEQNLNHDAMYWYRQDPGQGLRLIYYSQIVNDFQKGDIAEGYSVSREKKESFPLTVTSAQKNPTAFYLCASSMSGGSYEQYFGPGTRLTVT.

The rearrangement links TRBV2 to TRBJ1-1, with TRBD1 matching 12 bases. This CDR3 is 15 amino acids long. J gave up 6 bases and V 6 bases, and 8 bases lay outside the gene matches. The germline V gene encodes CDR1 SNHLY and CDR2 FYNNEI. In DNA, the CDR3 is TGTGCCAGCAGCTCCCAGGGACAGGGGGCGGCTGAAGCTTTCTTT. It encodes CASSSQGQGAAEAFF.

V is TRBV5-1 and J is TRBJ2-3; D is possibly TRBD2 (5 bases). The CDR3 has 13 amino acids. Germline V gene lookup returns CDR1 SGHRS and CDR2 YFSETQ. V was cut by 4 bases and J by 7 bases, with 13 bases left in between. CDR3 sequence reads: CASSGLTRNTQYF. The CDR3 coding sequence is TGCGCCAGCAGCGGCCTAACTAGGAATACGCAGTATTTT.

The chain combines TRBV10-1 with TRBJ2-2; possibly TRBD2 for D (5 bases). V gave up 7 bases and J gave up 4 bases, with 13 bases separating them. Germline-derived CDR1 and CDR2 are WNHNN and SYGVQD (reference sequence). The CDR3 is made up of 14 amino acids. The CDR3 sequence is CASMEATSTGELFF. In nucleotides, the CDR3 is TGCGCCAGCATGGAGGCTACAAGCACCGGGGAGCTGTTTTTT.

The chain combines TRBV5-1 with TRBJ2-3, with D perhaps TRBD2 (6 bases). Germline CDR1 SGHRS, CDR2 YFSETQ. V was shortened by 5 bases and J by 2 bases, with 12 bases between the two germline ends. The CDR3 is 14 amino acids. CDR3 DNA sequence: TGCGCCAGCAGTCGGGAGCGGGCCACAGATACGCAGTATTTT. It specifies CASSRERATDTQYF.

The chain has TRBV6-5 and TRBJ2-5, with 7 bases aligning to TRBD1. This CDR3 is 15 amino acids long. Germline V gene lookup returns CDR1 MNHEY and CDR2 SVGAGI. Trimming removed 6 bases from V and 0 bases from J; junction bases left unmatched: 7. As DNA, the CDR3 is TGTGCCAGCAGGCCATACAGGGGCCACCAAGAGACCCAGTACTTC. Translation gives CASRPYRGHQETQYF.

The chain joins TRBV12-5 to TRBJ2-5; 8 bases align to TRBD1. This CDR3 region has 14 residues. Germline CDR1 is LGHNT and CDR2 is FRNRAP. Germline trimming cut 4 bases from V and 1 base from J; bases unmatched to any gene: 2. As DNA, the CDR3 is TGTGCTAGTGGTTCCGGACAGGGCCAAGAGACCCAGTACTTC. Translated: CASGSGQGQETQYF.

This chain uses TRBV11-2 with TRBJ2-7, with TRBD2 as a possible D gene (6 bases). Germline V gene lookup returns CDR1 SGHAT and CDR2 FQNNGV. The CDR3 is 14 amino acids. V was trimmed by 0 bases and J by 4 bases, leaving 10 bases between them. The CDR3 coding sequence is TGTGCCAGCAGCTTAGACCAGGGACTTTACGAGCAGTACTTC. The encoded protein is CASSLDQGLYEQYF.

The chain is built from TRBV18 and TRBJ1-2, with D maybe TRBD1 (6 bases). The CDR3 runs 15 residues. V was shortened by 4 bases and J by 7 bases, with 19 bases between the two germline ends. The germline CDR1 and CDR2 sequences are KGHSH and LQKENI. CDR3 sequence: CASSQLSRGASGYTF. CDR3 DNA sequence: TGTGCCAGCTCACAACTCTCACGGGGGGCAAGTGGCTACACCTTC.

This clone was seen a single time. V usage is TRBV30 and J usage is TRBJ1-1; D gene ambiguous. Trimming left V 1 base short and J 2 bases short, with 8 bases between. This CDR3 has 13 residues. The germline V gene encodes CDR1 GTSNPN and CDR2 SVGIG (reference sequence). This CDR3 reads CAWSGGGNTEAFF. The DNA of the CDR3 is TGTGCCTGGAGTGGTGGCGGAAACACTGAAGCTTTCTTT.

The chain links TRBV19 to TRBJ2-1; 7 bases are shared with TRBD2. Unmatched junction bases numbered 7, after V lost 4 bases and J lost 7 bases. This CDR3 is 14 amino acids long. CDR1 and CDR2 (germline): LNHDA, SQIVND (reference sequence). The CDR3 nucleotides read TGTGCCAGTAGTAGCGGGAGTCTAAGGAATGAGCAGTTCTTC. Its translation: CASSSGSLRNEQFF. Combining the CDR3 with reference TRBV19 and TRBJ2-1 gives the whole variable domain DGGITQSPKYLFRKEGQNVTLSCEQNLNHDAMYWYRQDPGQGLRLIYYSQIVNDFQKGDIAEGYSVSREKKESFPLTVTSAQKNPTAFYLCASSSGSLRNEQFFGPGTRLTVL.

The chain combines TRBV14 with TRBJ2-1, with 9 bases matching TRBD1. Trimming at V came to 4 bases and at J to 8 bases, leaving 12 bases not matched to a gene. The length of the CDR3 is 16 residues. The germline CDR1 and CDR2 sequences are SGHDN and FVKESK. CDR3 DNA: TGTGCCAGCAGCCTAAAAAGGGGACAGGGTGTGGATGAGCAGTTCTTC. It translates to CASSLKRGQGVDEQFF.